The 10 T cell receptor beta chains below come from one sample, sequenced in a study of blood T cell repertoires in COVID-19. Clones were read by immunoSEQ multiplex PCR, and TCRdb kept only the in-frame ones, dropping some. Of about 190,000 clones detected, 80% to 85% appear once; the ten largest clones hold about 4.8%. The sequenced material came from peripheral blood. The receptors originated from a woman aged 30 to 39 with acute or convalescent COVID-19.

This chain joins TRBV7-8 and TRBJ2-4; D possibly corresponds to TRBD2 (7 bases). CDR3 length: 20 amino acids. Germline V CDR1 and CDR2: SGHVS, FQNEAQ. V lost 5 bases to trimming and J lost 0 bases, with 26 bases between them. CDR3 DNA: TGTGCCAGCAGCCCAAAAGGCGTGGAGGGAGGGGGTCTAGCCAAAAACATTCAGTACTTC. Translated, it gives CASSPKGVEGGGLAKNIQYF. The variable domain in full, completed from reference TRBV7-8 and TRBJ2-4, reads GAGVSQSPRYKVAKRGQDVALRCDPISGHVSLFWYQQALGQGPEFLTYFQNEAQLDKSGLPSDRFFAERPEGSVSTLKIQRTQQEDSAVYLCASSPKGVEGGGLAKNIQYFGAGTRLSVL.

The chain has TRBV30 and TRBJ1-1; tentative D call: TRBD1 (5 bases). V was clipped by 3 bases and J by 8 bases, with 16 bases between them. Germline V gene data show CDR1 as GTSNPN and CDR2 as SVGIG (reference sequence). This CDR3 spans 13 amino acids. The CDR3 DNA is TGTGCCTGGAGCTCGACAGTTAACGGGGAAGCTTTCTTT. This encodes CAWSSTVNGEAFF.

The chain recombines TRBV20-1 with TRBJ2-7; D is ambiguous. CDR1 and CDR2 from the germline V gene are DFQATT and SNEGSKA (reference sequence). This CDR3 is built from 11 residues. The V and J ends lost 6 bases and 5 bases respectively, with 11 bases between them. DNA for the CDR3: TGCAGTGCCCCAGTGGTCGACGAGCAGTACTTC. Amino acid sequence: CSAPVVDEQYF.

The chain is built from TRBV28 and TRBJ1-1, with 9 bases fitting TRBD1. After removal of 9 bases from V and 1 base from J, the junction contained 15 bases not matched to a gene. The CDR3 runs to 17 residues. Germline-derived CDR1 and CDR2 are MDHEN and SYDVKM. The CDR3 spells CASGTDRGLRENTEAFF. The CDR3 DNA follows: TGTGCCAGTGGGACAGACAGGGGGTTAAGGGAGAACACTGAAGCTTTCTTT.

This clone came up once. A read error may produce the germline difference seen at one junction end. CDR3 region: CASSLEGGHYEQYF. The CDR3 nucleotides read TGTGCTAGCAGCTTAGAAGGGGGTCACTACGAGCAGTACTTC. The rearrangement links TRBV7-7 to TRBJ2-7; D is perhaps TRBD1 (6 bases). This CDR3 comprises 14 residues. Germline V lookup: CDR1 SSHAT, CDR2 FNYEAQ (reference sequence).

The chain has TRBV5-8 and TRBJ1-4; unclear D gene. The CDR3 sequence is 14 residues long. V was cut by 0 bases and J by 4 bases, with 7 bases left in between. The germline V gene encodes CDR1 SGHTS and CDR2 YDEGEE. The CDR3 DNA is TGTGCCAGCAGCTTGGGGTGGAGTAATGAAAAACTGTTTTTT. It yields the protein CASSLGWSNEKLFF.

Remarks on this clone: The sample carries other DNA sequences with the same CDR3. The chain recombines TRBV6-4 with TRBJ2-3; tentative D call: TRBD2 (5 bases). Looked up from germline, CDR1 is MRHNA and CDR2 is SNTAGT. The V end lost 6 bases, the J end lost 0 bases, and 7 bases lay between the germline ends. The CDR3 sequence is 13 residues long. The CDR3 DNA is TGTGCCAGCAGCCGGGGTAGCACAGATACGCAGTATTTT. Its protein is CASSRGSTDTQYF.

The chain couples TRBV15 to TRBJ2-1, with a possible D match to TRBD2 (5 bases). Germline loops: CDR1 LNHNV, CDR2 YYDKDF (reference sequence). Trimming stripped 8 bases from V and 0 bases from J, with 11 bases between. The CDR3 totals 14 residues. In DNA, the CDR3 is TGTGCCACCTCCCCGGGGAGCTCCTACAATGAGCAGTTCTTC. Amino acids: CATSPGSSYNEQFF.

This clone was seen a few times. This rearrangement joins TRBV6-6 to TRBJ1-5, with 7 nucleotides matching TRBD1. This CDR3 comprises 14 residues. The germline V gene encodes CDR1 MNHNY and CDR2 SVGAGI (reference sequence). V lost 6 bases, J lost 7 bases, and 9 bases stayed unmatched. The CDR3 nucleotides are TGTGCCAGCAGCCATACGGGAGGGGGCCAGCCCCAGCATTTT. Protein sequence: CASSHTGGGQPQHF.

The V and J genes are TRBV7-3 and TRBJ2-1; D not certain. This CDR3 spans 13 amino acids. Germline-derived CDR1 and CDR2 are SGHTA and FQGTGA. Trimming shortened V by 4 bases and J by 6 bases, and 10 bases separated the two germline ends. CDR3 in DNA: TGTGCCAGCAGCTCCGGTTACGTCAATGAGCAGTTCTTC. This translates into CASSSGYVNEQFF.